The 23 T cell receptor beta chains in this list originate from one sample, sequenced in a study of T-cell reconstitution after alpha-beta-depleted transplantation in children. The TCRbeta library was prepared with unique molecular identifiers. TCRdb recomputed calls from the PCR reads with MiXCR, one row per CDR3 protein. The repertoire has 440,000 or so distinct CDR3 sequences, roughly 44% of them found once; the top ten carry approximately 25%. The starting material was PBMCs, obtained before TCRalphabeta/CD19-depleted stem cell transplant. Source of these receptors: a girl between 2 and 10 years old with aplastic anemia, due to receive a stem cell transplant.

This clonotype was detected ten times or more. The rearrangement joins TRBV15 to TRBJ2-7; a possible D gene is TRBD2 (6 bases). There are 15 residues in the CDR3. V lost 0 bases and J lost 5, with 14 bases in between. Germline lookup yields CDR1 LNHNV and CDR2 YYDKDF (reference sequence). The CDR3 nucleotides are TGTGCCACCAGCAGAGAGGGGGGATCTCTCAACGAGCAGTACTTC. Translating it yields CATSREGGSLNEQYF.

The V gene is TRBV6-5, the J gene TRBJ2-1, with 11 bases that match TRBD2. Germline lookup yields CDR1 MNHEY and CDR2 SVGAGI. The ends lost 0 bases at V and 4 bases at J; junction bases unmatched: 5. The CDR3 is 17 amino acids. The CDR3 DNA reads TGTGCCAGCAGTTACTCGAGTTCTAGCGGGAGGTACAATGAGCAGTTCTTC. Protein sequence: CASSYSSSSGRYNEQFF.

This sequence joins TRBV7-3 and TRBJ1-1, with a tentative D call TRBD1 (5 bases). V was shortened by 4 bases and J by 0 bases, with 15 bases between the two germline ends. The V gene's germline CDR1 is SGHTA and CDR2 FQGTGA. The CDR3 extends over 16 amino acids. This chain's CDR3 is CASSSRGQGVNTEAFF. CDR3 in DNA: TGTGCCAGCAGCTCCAGAGGTCAGGGCGTGAACACTGAAGCTTTCTTT.

In its sample, this clonotype was seen many times. The chain links TRBV4-1 to TRBJ1-1; D possibly corresponds to TRBD1 (5 bases). V was cut by 5 bases and J by 6 bases, with 19 bases left in between. This CDR3 contains 15 residues. Per the germline V gene, CDR1 is MGHRA and CDR2 is YSYEKL. The CDR3 DNA sequence: TGCGCCAGCAGCTATGATGAAGGGGCTCTGGCTGAAGCTTTCTTT. Translating it yields CASSYDEGALAEAFF.

This clonotype was seen only once. V gene TRBV7-3 combines with J gene TRBJ2-3; D possibly corresponds to TRBD1 (6 bases). The germline V and J ends were trimmed by 4 bases and 5 bases, with 13 bases remaining between them. CDR1 SGHTA and CDR2 FQGTGA come from the germline V gene. The CDR3 extends over 14 amino acids. CDR3 amino acids: CASSSGQPLDTQYF. In nucleotides, the CDR3 is TGTGCCAGCAGCTCAGGACAGCCCTTAGATACGCAGTATTTT.

The chain has TRBV5-6 and TRBJ2-3; D possibly corresponds to TRBD1 (6 bases). CDR3 length equals 16 residues. CDR1 SGHDT and CDR2 YYEEEE come from the germline V gene. V was shortened by 1 base and J by 2 bases, with 14 bases between the two germline ends. DNA for the CDR3: TGTGCCAGCAGCTTGCGCACAGGGAATCCCACAGATACGCAGTATTTT. It encodes CASSLRTGNPTDTQYF.

The J gene is TRBJ2-5, the V gene TRBV5-1; 8 bases line up with TRBD2. Germline V gene lookup returns CDR1 SGHRS and CDR2 YFSETQ. The V segment lost 0 bases and the J segment 4 bases; nucleotides outside the gene matches: 5. The CDR3 contains 15 residues. This CDR3 is CASSLAALAGETQYF. The CDR3 region has the DNA TGCGCCAGCAGCTTGGCTGCCCTAGCGGGAGAGACCCAGTACTTC. The full variable domain, in which reference TRBV5-1 and TRBJ2-5 provide the parts outside the CDR3, is KAGVTQTPRYLIKTRGQQVTLSCSPISGHRSVSWYQQTPGQGLQFLFEYFSETQRNKGNFPGRFSGRQFSNSRSEMNVSTLELGDSALYLCASSLAALAGETQYFGPGTRLLVL.

This chain connects TRBV6-5 to TRBJ1-2, with D perhaps matching TRBD1 (5 bases). Germline V gene sequence: CDR1 MNHEY, CDR2 SVGAGI. The CDR3 runs 14 residues. Trimming took off 6 bases at V and 6 bases at J, with 17 bases between the two ends. The CDR3 loop is CASSAANNRNGYTF. CDR3 coding DNA: TGTGCCAGCAGCGCCGCCAATAACAGGAATGGCTACACCTTC.

A word on this clonotype: The junction departs from the called germline gene at one end, perhaps through a read error. V gene TRBV7-9 combines with J gene TRBJ2-3; TRBD1 might be the D (6 bases). This CDR3 is 16 amino acids long. Germline V gene lookup returns CDR1 SEHNR and CDR2 FQNEAQ (reference sequence). CDR3 amino acids: CASSGGTGKRTNTQYF. The CDR3 bases are TGTGCCAGCAGCGGGGGAACAGGGAAACGCACAAATACGCAGTATTTT.

DNA of the CDR3: TGTGCCAGCAGCCTTTCGGCGGGCTATGGCTACACCTTC. It codes for CASSLSAGYGYTF. V and J are TRBV12-3 or TRBV12-4 and TRBJ1-2, with no clear D. Deletions cut 6 bases from V and 4 bases from J, with 12 bases between. The CDR3 totals 13 residues.

The chain employs TRBV20-1 and TRBJ2-3; TRBD2 is a possible D gene (6 bases). V was trimmed by 3 bases and J by 0 bases, leaving 13 bases between them. This CDR3 is 15 amino acids long. Looked up from germline, CDR1 is DFQATT and CDR2 is SNEGSKA (reference sequence). The CDR3 sequence is CSARTGTGSTDTQYF. The CDR3 DNA is TGCAGTGCTAGGACCGGGACTGGGAGCACAGATACGCAGTATTTT.

With respect to this clonotype: An end of the junction differs from the germline gene, which may be a read error. The V gene is TRBV5-8, the J gene TRBJ2-6; D is undetermined. The V gene's germline CDR1 is SGHTS and CDR2 YDEGEE. This CDR3 spans 16 amino acids. CDR3 protein: CASSLVWPTKANVLPF. CDR3 coding DNA: TGTGCCAGCAGCTTGGTTTGGCCTACGAAGGCCAACGTCCTTCCTTTC.

This clonotype was seen ten or more times. The chain links TRBV11-2 to TRBJ1-4; D is perhaps TRBD1 (6 bases). Per the germline V gene, CDR1 is SGHAT and CDR2 is FQNNGV. CDR3 length equals 16 residues. The V and J ends lost 1 base and 8 bases respectively, with 17 bases between them. The CDR3 DNA follows: TGTGCCAGCAGCTTAGGAGGAACCAGGGGAAAGGAAAAACTGTTTTTT. Residues: CASSLGGTRGKEKLFF.

Many counts were recorded for this clonotype. The chain has TRBV29-1 and TRBJ2-7; D perhaps matches TRBD1 (5 bases). This CDR3 has 12 amino acids. The germline V gene has CDR1 SQVTM and CDR2 ANQGSEA. V lost 5 bases to trimming and J lost 5 bases, with 13 bases between them. The CDR3 here is CSVKEGAHEQYF. The DNA of the CDR3 is TGCAGCGTTAAGGAAGGGGCCCACGAGCAGTACTTC.

This clonotype was observed a few times. The genes are TRBV14 and TRBJ2-7; 11 positions match TRBD1. The V gene end was trimmed by 4 bases and the J gene end by 4 bases; junction bases not matched to a gene: 6. This CDR3 region has 15 residues. Germline V lookup: CDR1 SGHDN, CDR2 FVKESK. The CDR3 is CASSLRDRGMYEQYF. In DNA form, the CDR3 reads TGTGCCAGCAGCCTCCGGGACAGGGGGATGTACGAGCAGTACTTC.

The V and J genes are TRBV7-9 and TRBJ1-4, with 7 bases lining up with TRBD1. The CDR3 contains 15 residues. The J segment lost 3 bases and the V segment lost 5 bases, leaving 6 bases of the junction unmatched. The germline gives CDR1 SEHNR, CDR2 FQNEAQ (reference sequence). CDR3 DNA sequence: TGTGCCAGCAGCCCCTGGCAGGGGGCTAATGAAAAACTGTTTTTT. It translates to CASSPWQGANEKLFF.

The gene calls are TRBV15 and TRBJ2-6; the D call may be TRBD1 or TRBD2 (7 bases each). From germline, CDR1 is LNHNV and CDR2 YYDKDF (reference sequence). The CDR3 runs to 18 residues. The germline V and J ends were trimmed by 0 bases and 0 bases, with 12 bases remaining between them. This CDR3 is CATSRDRGGPSGANVLTF. CDR3 sequence (DNA): TGTGCCACCAGCAGAGACAGGGGGGGCCCCTCTGGGGCCAACGTCCTGACTTTC.

This clonotype has a handful of counts. The rearrangement links TRBV27 to TRBJ2-1, with D uncertain. The V gene lost 2 bases and the J gene lost 6 bases, with 14 bases spanning the gap. The CDR3 extends over 15 amino acids. The germline V gene has CDR1 MNHEY and CDR2 SMNVEV (reference sequence). In DNA, the CDR3 is TGTGCCAGCAGTTTACTACTTAGTAAGGTCAATGAGCAGTTCTTC. This sequence encodes CASSLLLSKVNEQFF.

This chain uses TRBV10-3 with TRBJ1-3, with D possibly matching TRBD1 (6 bases). CDR3 size: 16 residues. V lost 4 bases, J lost 8 bases, and 21 bases lay in between. Germline lookup yields CDR1 ENHRY and CDR2 SYGVKD. The CDR3 region has the DNA TGTGCCATCAGTGCCTGGCTTACACAGGGTCAGGACACCATATATTTT. Protein: CAISAWLTQGQDTIYF.

The chain couples TRBV9 to TRBJ2-3; D not resolved. Germline CDR1 is SGDLS and CDR2 is YYNGEE. V was trimmed by 0 bases and J by 1 base, leaving 12 bases between them. CDR3 length: 16 amino acids. The CDR3 loop is CASSVGLSLGTDTQYF. The DNA for the CDR3 is TGTGCCAGCAGCGTAGGACTCAGCCTCGGCACAGATACGCAGTATTTT.

The chain couples TRBV28 to TRBJ2-2, with 7 bases aligning to TRBD1. CDR3 length equals 14 residues. The ends lost 0 bases at V and 6 bases at J; junction bases unmatched: 1. Germline V gene lookup returns CDR1 MDHEN and CDR2 SYDVKM. In DNA form, the CDR3 reads TGTGCCAGCAGTTTATGGCAGGGGGCCGGGGAGCTGTTTTTT. Translated, it gives CASSLWQGAGELFF.

The chain is built from TRBV12-5 and TRBJ2-4; TRBD1 matches at 10 bases. V lost 6 bases and J lost 6; bases outside the gene matches: 8. The CDR3 runs to 15 residues. Germline V gene data show CDR1 as LGHNT and CDR2 as FRNRAP. The chain's CDR3 is CASGPPGTGVNIQYF. Here the CDR3 DNA reads TGTGCTAGTGGCCCCCCCGGGACAGGGGTAAACATTCAGTACTTC. The full variable domain, completed using reference TRBV12-5 and TRBJ2-4, is DARVTQTPRHKVTEMGQEVTMRCQPILGHNTVFWYRQTMMQGLELLAYFRNRAPLDDSGMPKDRFSAEMPDATLATLKIQPSEPRDSAVYFCASGPPGTGVNIQYFGAGTRLSVL.

This clonotype was recorded at least ten times. The gene calls are TRBV5-1 and TRBJ2-5; D might be TRBD1 or TRBD2, each matching 6 bases. This CDR3 spans 17 amino acids. V dropped 4 bases and J dropped 0 bases, with 19 bases sitting between them. Germline-derived CDR1 and CDR2 are SGHRS and YFSETQ. CDR3 sequence: CASSRGGTSKNQETQYF. CDR3 DNA sequence: TGCGCCAGCAGCAGGGGCGGGACATCGAAAAACCAAGAGACCCAGTACTTC.